The source of this T cell receptor (beta chain) is a study of T-cell reconstitution after alpha-beta-depleted transplantation in children listed by TCRdb under 2016. About the full investigation: T-cell immune reconstitution after TCRalphabeta/CD19-depleted allogeneic hematopoietic cell transplantation in children was quantitatively tracked in the study by means of TCR repertoire profiling. What the work shows at the level of the full study, not this receptor alone: Hyperexpanded clone frequencies declined over subsequent months; after one year, T-cell counts and TCRbeta diversity were mostly attributed to newly produced T cells. The high TCRbeta diversity at day 60 in some patients was ascribed to recipient T cells and intrathymic progenitors that had survived conditioning. The apparently early alphabetaT-cell count recovery about two months after transplant was reportedly dependent on only several hundred rapidly expanded clones derived from non-depleted graft cells.

The library was produced with PCR. The sequencer listed for this sample is Illumina HiSeq 2500. Molecular barcoding was employed in the preparation of TCR libraries, with unique molecular identifiers being used to normalize TCRbeta repertoire quantification. TCRdb itself trimmed the public reads at Q25 with fastp, ran MiXCR and retained productive beta chains. Entries that share a CDR3 protein sequence are merged under the most common genes and DNA. The sample yields 500,000 to 650,000 distinct CDR3 sequences; 10% to 15% were counted once. The ten largest clones add up to about 2.2% of the sample. This sample's treatment or condition label indicates: allogeneic hematopoietic cell transplantation with graft depleted of TCRalphabeta T cells and CD19 B cells. Transplant recipients were children who received TCRalphabeta/CD19-depleted allogeneic hematopoietic cell grafts. The CDR3 numbers 16 residues from cysteine through phenylalanine. Only the CDR3 DNA stays, 48 bases, in frame from base 1. Based on the germline V gene (reference sequence), the CDR1 and CDR2 sequences are DFQATT and SNEGSKA.

Points on this clonotype: The specificity of this receptor is unknown. No much larger clone exists at a distance of one base, and base qualities are not known.

The chain was built from TRBV20-1 and TRBJ2-7; TRBD2 aligns with 7 central bases. The sequence came from a male patient between 10 and 17 years old who had a stem cell transplant for acute myeloid leukemia, so the T cells may come from the graft donor. The specimen was PBMCs, mostly from graft donor cells, collected 360 days after TCRalphabeta/CD19-depleted stem cell transplant. At the DNA level, the sequence is TGCTGCGCTAGAGATGAATCTAGCGGAGTTTTGTACGAGCAGTACTTC. Translated, it reads CCARDESSGVLYEQYF.